The present TCR beta chain was sequenced within a study of blood T cell repertoires in COVID-19. On the study more broadly: Sources were T cells, B-cell-depleted T cells, or PBMCs; the material itself was cDNA or gDNA.

Methods used by the authors: Researchers report that nucleated cell counts were estimated from reference gene primer amplification. Data came from immunoSEQ multiplex PCR; TCRdb stores just in-frame clones and leaves some out. The V and J calls and clone size were taken over from that table, and D and trimming were inferred from the DNA. The repertoire includes about 140,000 clones, 88% of them detected once, and over 9.5% sits in the top ten. Only a few counts were recorded for this clone. From germline, CDR1 is KGHSH and CDR2 LQKENI. With 6 bases clipped from V and 4 bases from J, the junction kept 4 bases outside the gene matches. The CDR3 has 13 residues.

This clonotype originated in a man aged 45-65 years with active or convalescent COVID-19. Material for sequencing was peripheral blood. The gene calls are TRBV18 and TRBJ1-1; 8 nucleotides match TRBD1. CDR3 nucleotides: TGTGCCAGCTCGAGGACAGGGTCCACTGAAGCTTTCTTT. It yields the protein CASSRTGSTEAFF.